This T cell receptor (beta chain) was found in a study of cytomegalovirus exposure and HLA in healthy donors. This CDR3 is 14 amino acids long. Per germline, CDR1 SSHAT and CDR2 FNYEAQ (reference sequence). Unmatched junction bases numbered 5, after V lost 1 base and J lost 5 bases. The PCR had 60 Vbeta and 13 Jbeta primers. Clones were read by immunoSEQ multiplex PCR, and TCRdb kept only the in-frame ones, dropping some. This sample has some 100,000 clones, with 65% to 85% found just once. The clonotype comes from a man aged 50 or older in good health and CMV-seronegative. This chain links TRBV7-7 with TRBJ2-7; TRBD2 matches 7 bases. The sample was PBMCs. CDR3 DNA: TGTGCCAGCAGCTTAGGGGGGACTACCAACGAGCAGTACTTC. Protein sequence: CASSLGGTTNEQYF.